This T cell receptor beta chain was sequenced in a study of somatic mutations in cytotoxic T cells in rheumatoid arthritis. Study-level findings and limits: Among around 71 patients, 8 showed a largest CD8+ clone that surpassed 20% of CD8+ cells. Unknown were the antigen targets of the expanded CD8+ clones.

CDR3 length: 16 amino acids. The V end lost 2 bases, the J end lost 2 bases, and 16 bases lay between the germline ends. The germline CDR1 and CDR2 sequences are SEHNR and FQNEAQ (reference sequence). This clone showed up just a few times. Its matching antigen is unknown. Generated by immunoSEQ multiplex PCR, the TCRdb table keeps only in-frame clones and is missing some. The sample lists some 15,000 clones; 60% to 80% were seen once. The TCR originated in an adult with rheumatoid arthritis. Sequenced: CD8+ T cells sorted from blood. The chain employs TRBV7-9 and TRBJ2-7; TRBD2 might be the D (5 bases). The CDR3 protein is CASSLPPCCGPYEQYF. The CDR3, as DNA: TGTGCCAGCAGCTTACCGCCATGTTGCGGGCCCTACGAGCAGTACTTC.